The 8 T cell receptor beta chains listed next were all sequenced from one sample in a study of blood T cell repertoires in COVID-19 (dated by TCRdb to the early 2020s). The library was produced with the immunoSEQ multiplex PCR assay. Here the immuneACCESS table is served through TCRdb, limited to in-frame sequences with V and J called. Missing clones are a known gap in these copies; in checked studies unresolved V genes cover under half, and the rest lacks a known reason. This sample holds about 350,000 clones; over 85% were observed only once. 3.9% of the sample comes from the top ten. Material: peripheral blood. The receptors originated from a woman aged 60-70 years with COVID-19, enrolled during active disease.

This chain links TRBV24-1 with TRBJ2-2, with D possibly TRBD2 on 7 matching bases. This CDR3 comprises 16 residues. V was pared by 4 bases and J by 6 bases, with 17 bases between. Germline V CDR1 and CDR2: KGHDR, SFDVKD. The CDR3 region is CATSDPTGGLPGELFF. CDR3 DNA sequence: TGTGCCACCAGTGACCCAACGGGGGGCCTCCCCGGGGAGCTGTTTTTT.

The chain employs TRBV30 and TRBJ2-6; possibly TRBD2 for D (6 bases). The CDR3 has 15 residues. V was trimmed by 3 bases and J by 3 bases, leaving 12 bases between them. CDR1 and CDR2 from the germline V gene are GTSNPN and SVGIG (reference sequence). The CDR3 DNA reads as TGTGCCTGGAGGGAGCTCGGGGGTGGGGCCAACGTCCTGACTTTC. This encodes CAWRELGGGANVLTF.

This rearrangement joins TRBV30 to TRBJ1-2, with a possible D match to TRBD1 (6 bases). Trimming pared 3 bases from V and 1 base from J, leaving 9 bases between. Germline V gene lookup returns CDR1 GTSNPN and CDR2 SVGIG (reference sequence). This CDR3 spans 13 amino acids. The DNA of the CDR3 is TGTGCCTGGAGACAGGGATTTAACTATGGCTACACCTTC. Its translation: CAWRQGFNYGYTF.

This rearrangement joins TRBV6-5 to TRBJ1-2; the D gene is possibly TRBD1 (5 bases). The CDR3 covers 13 residues. Germline lookup yields CDR1 MNHEY and CDR2 SVGAGI. V was trimmed by 10 bases and J by 3 bases, leaving 15 bases between them. The CDR3 sequence: CAIQATRYYGYTF. CDR3 DNA: TGTGCCATACAGGCGACACGGTACTATGGCTACACCTTC.

This clone was found once. The chain combines TRBV5-1 with TRBJ2-1; 11 bases fit TRBD2. The junction had 4 bases not matched to a gene; V was cut back by 2 bases and J by 3 bases. The CDR3 is 16 residues long. From germline, CDR1 is SGHRS and CDR2 YFSETQ. This CDR3 is CASSFGTSGYYNEQFF. The CDR3 bases are TGCGCCAGCAGCTTTGGGACTAGCGGCTACTACAATGAGCAGTTCTTC.

The chain is built from TRBV5-4 and TRBJ2-3; tentative D call: TRBD2 (6 bases). The V end lost 0 bases, the J end lost 6 bases, and 11 bases lay between the germline ends. Germline CDR1 and CDR2: SGHNT and YYREEE (reference sequence). The CDR3 sequence is 14 residues long. CDR3 bases: TGTGCCAGCAGCTTGGGACTAGTTTCGGATACGCAGTATTTT. Its protein is CASSLGLVSDTQYF.

The V gene is TRBV5-1, the J gene TRBJ1-3; 7 positions agree with TRBD1. CDR3 length: 14 amino acids. CDR1 is SGHRS and CDR2 is YFSETQ in the germline V gene. Trimming at V came to 4 bases and at J to 7 bases, leaving 8 bases not matched to a gene. CDR3 DNA sequence: TGCGCCAGCAGCCACGACGACAGGGTGAACACCATATATTTT. This sequence encodes CASSHDDRVNTIYF.

This chain uses TRBV7-2 with TRBJ1-5; 8 positions match TRBD1. Germline CDR1 and CDR2: SGHTA and FQGNSA. The CDR3 contains 16 residues. Losses at the gene ends were 4 bases for V and 0 bases for J; bases not matched to a gene: 5. CDR3 residues: CASSYQGAFSNQPQHF. The CDR3 region has the DNA TGTGCCAGCAGCTACCAGGGGGCGTTTAGCAATCAGCCCCAGCATTTT.